The source of this T cell receptor (beta chain) is a study of T cells after yellow fever vaccination. The germline CDR1 and CDR2 sequences are LGHNA and YSLEER. The CDR3 spans 14 residues. Trimming removed 1 base at V and 4 bases at J, with 10 bases between. Via MiXCR, TCRdb re-called the 5' RACE reads, giving one row per CDR3 protein. This sample has approximately 580,000 distinct CDR3 sequences, with about a sixth found just once. Sequencing was performed on PBMCs, taken less than 6 days after the first yellow fever vaccination. The sequence came from a man younger than 35 who received the YFV17D yellow fever vaccine. The chain joins TRBV4-3 to TRBJ1-2; unclear D gene. In DNA form, the CDR3 reads TGCGCCAGCAGCCAAGGAGGTTCCACCTATGGCTACACCTTC. This gives the protein CASSQGGSTYGYTF.